This T cell receptor beta chain was captured by sequencing in a study of regulatory T cells in long-lasting Graves disease. The CDR3 consists of 14 residues. V shed 1 base and J shed 3 bases, with 7 bases lying between them. Germline CDR1 reads LGHDT; CDR2 reads YNNKEL (reference sequence). Time point indicated: newly diagnosed GD, antithyroid drugs for less than 3 months. From RNA extracted from PBMCs, the TCR library was made. The TCR beta library used iRepertoire HTBI primers with Arm-PCR amplification of CDR3. From the multiplex PCR reads, TCRdb called clonotypes with MiXCR, one entry per CDR3 protein. The sample has just over 600,000 distinct CDR3 sequences, roughly 16% seen once. The same sample was also studied in work on T cells in Graves' hyperthyroidism and ophthalmopathy. As that study records: From stable hyperthyroidism, ophthalmopathy was set apart by a 13 V-J model.

The V gene is TRBV3-1, the J gene TRBJ1-5, with D unresolved. Sequenced here: peripheral blood mononuclear cells (PBMCs), sampled at new diagnosis, from a patient treated with antithyroid drugs. The receptor comes from a woman aged 25 to 39 with Graves disease. CDR3 in amino acids: CASSQGLTNQPQHF. The CDR3 bases are TGTGCCAGCAGCCAAGGACTTACCAATCAGCCCCAGCATTTT.